One and the same sample provided the 13 T cell receptor beta chains below, sequenced in a study of blood T cell repertoires in COVID-19. Profiled with immunoSEQ multiplex PCR; TCRdb holds only in-frame clones, not every one. Of 70,000 to 85,000 clones detected, 82% appear once; the ten largest clones hold 8% to 13%. Input material: peripheral blood. Source of these receptors: a man in his sixties with acute or convalescent COVID-19.

The chain combines TRBV9 with TRBJ1-2; a weak D match, TRBD1 (5 bases). V was pared by 0 bases and J by 3 bases, with 9 bases between. The germline gives CDR1 SGDLS, CDR2 YYNGEE. There are 14 residues in the CDR3. The CDR3 DNA reads TGTGCCAGCAGCGTAGCTATAGGGGACTATGGCTACACCTTC. Its translation is CASSVAIGDYGYTF.

This clone was detected a few times. This chain uses TRBV7-9 with TRBJ1-5; D is unclear. Trimming took off 6 bases at V and 6 bases at J, with 15 bases between the two ends. This CDR3 comprises 14 residues. Germline V gene sequence: CDR1 SEHNR, CDR2 FQNEAQ (reference sequence). The CDR3 here is CASSLDLRGQPQHF. Written as DNA, the CDR3 is TGTGCCAGCAGTTTGGACCTCCGGGGTCAGCCCCAGCATTTT.

The chain joins TRBV28 to TRBJ2-6, with D possibly matching TRBD2 (5 bases). Germline lookup yields CDR1 MDHEN and CDR2 SYDVKM. Trimming removed 3 bases from V and 9 bases from J, with 9 bases in between. This CDR3 is 13 amino acids long. CDR3: CASSFGSVNVLTF. The DNA for the CDR3 is TGTGCCAGCAGTTTTGGGAGCGTCAACGTCCTGACTTTC.

The gene calls are TRBV7-2 and TRBJ2-5; D not certain. V was cut by 1 base and J by 5 bases, with 8 bases left in between. Germline V lookup: CDR1 SGHTA, CDR2 FQGNSA. The CDR3 has 13 residues. The CDR3 loop reads CASSLDLIETQYF. The CDR3 DNA is TGTGCCAGCAGCTTAGATCTTATCGAGACCCAGTACTTC.

V usage is TRBV6-5 and J usage is TRBJ2-3; TRBD2 matches 14 bases. Losses at the gene ends were 5 bases for V and 6 bases for J; bases not matched to a gene: 4. CDR1 is MNHEY, CDR2 SVGAGI, per germline. The CDR3 runs to 15 residues. CDR3 DNA: TGTGCCAGCAGTCTTCGACTAGCGGGAGGGGATACGCAGTATTTT. Encoded protein: CASSLRLAGGDTQYF.

This sequence joins TRBV12-5 and TRBJ2-1, with 9 positions matching TRBD2. This CDR3 spans 15 amino acids. The ends lost 2 bases at V and 4 bases at J; junction bases unmatched: 3. CDR1 and CDR2 from the germline V gene are LGHNT and FRNRAP. The CDR3, as DNA: TGTGCTAGTGGTTTGTACGCGGGGGGGTACAATGAGCAGTTCTTC. Its protein is CASGLYAGGYNEQFF.

The rearrangement links TRBV9 to TRBJ1-4; D is unclear. CDR3 length: 15 amino acids. Germline CDR1 SGDLS, CDR2 YYNGEE. The germline V and J ends were trimmed by 0 bases and 4 bases, with 10 bases remaining between them. DNA of the CDR3: TGTGCCAGCAGCGTAGCTACCGGGTATAATGAAAAACTGTTTTTT. This encodes CASSVATGYNEKLFF.

This chain connects TRBV6-1 to TRBJ1-1; TRBD1 matches 8 bases. The CDR3 spans 15 residues. Unmatched junction bases numbered 3, after V lost 1 base and J lost 2 bases. In germline, CDR1 is MNHNS, CDR2 SASEGT. The CDR3 sequence is CASSEGAGGNTEAFF. The CDR3 DNA reads TGTGCCAGCAGTGAAGGGGCAGGGGGCAACACTGAAGCTTTCTTT.

The chain employs TRBV2 and TRBJ1-5, with 9 bases lining up with TRBD1. Germline-derived CDR1 and CDR2 are SNHLY and FYNNEI. This CDR3 is 12 amino acids long. V lost 8 bases to trimming and J lost 7 bases; unmatched junction nucleotides: 3. DNA of the CDR3: TGTGCCAGCGGACAGGGGAGCCAGCCCCAGCATTTT. This gives the protein CASGQGSQPQHF.

V is TRBV7-6 and J is TRBJ2-3; 9 bases agree with TRBD2. The J segment lost 6 bases and the V segment lost 1 base, leaving 14 bases of the junction unmatched. The germline gives CDR1 SGHVS, CDR2 FNYEAQ. The CDR3 has 18 amino acids. As DNA, the CDR3 is TGTGCCAGCAGCTTAGTAGCGGGGGCAGCGGGAACCGGTGATACGCAGTATTTT. It specifies CASSLVAGAAGTGDTQYF. Based on the CDR3 plus reference TRBV7-6 and TRBJ2-3, the full variable domain is GAGVSQSPRYKVTKRGQDVALRCDPISGHVSLYWYRQALGQGPEFLTYFNYEAQQDKSGLPNDRFSAERPEGSISTLTIQRTEQRDSAMYRCASSLVAGAAGTGDTQYFGPGTRLTVL.

The genes are TRBV15 and TRBJ1-3; D is unclear. Trimming took 1 base from V and 7 from J, leaving 11 bases between them. Germline loops: CDR1 LNHNV, CDR2 YYDKDF (reference sequence). This CDR3 spans 14 amino acids. The CDR3 nucleotides are TGTGCCACCAGCAGAGTGGGGAGAAGGAACACCATATATTTT. It encodes CATSRVGRRNTIYF.

This chain uses TRBV18 with TRBJ2-5, with D perhaps matching TRBD1 (6 bases). From germline, CDR1 is KGHSH and CDR2 LQKENI. Trimming removed 3 bases at V and 5 bases at J, with 10 bases between. The CDR3 has 13 amino acids. This CDR3 reads CASSPGTRETQYF. The CDR3 DNA reads TGTGCCAGCTCACCGGGGACACGGGAGACCCAGTACTTC.

V gene TRBV7-8 combines with J gene TRBJ2-1; 14 bases align to TRBD2. The CDR3 contains 17 residues. CDR1 and CDR2 (germline): SGHVS, FQNEAQ. With 3 bases clipped from V and 1 base from J, the junction kept 2 bases outside the gene matches. The CDR3 here is CASSLRLAGGSYNEQFF. For the CDR3, the DNA is TGTGCCAGCAGCTTGCGACTAGCGGGAGGGTCCTACAATGAGCAGTTCTTC.